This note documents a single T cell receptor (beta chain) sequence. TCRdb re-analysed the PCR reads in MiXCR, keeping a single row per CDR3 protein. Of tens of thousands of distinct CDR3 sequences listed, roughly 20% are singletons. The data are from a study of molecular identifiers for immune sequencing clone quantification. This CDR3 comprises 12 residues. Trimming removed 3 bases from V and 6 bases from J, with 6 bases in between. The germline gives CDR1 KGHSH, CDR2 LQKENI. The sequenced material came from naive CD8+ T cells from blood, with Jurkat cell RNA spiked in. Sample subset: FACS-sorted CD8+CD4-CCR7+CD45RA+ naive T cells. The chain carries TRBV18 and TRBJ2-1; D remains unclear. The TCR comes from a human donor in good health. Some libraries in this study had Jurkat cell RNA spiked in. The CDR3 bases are TGTGCCAGCTCACCGGACCTCAATGAGCAGTTCTTC. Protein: CASSPDLNEQFF.